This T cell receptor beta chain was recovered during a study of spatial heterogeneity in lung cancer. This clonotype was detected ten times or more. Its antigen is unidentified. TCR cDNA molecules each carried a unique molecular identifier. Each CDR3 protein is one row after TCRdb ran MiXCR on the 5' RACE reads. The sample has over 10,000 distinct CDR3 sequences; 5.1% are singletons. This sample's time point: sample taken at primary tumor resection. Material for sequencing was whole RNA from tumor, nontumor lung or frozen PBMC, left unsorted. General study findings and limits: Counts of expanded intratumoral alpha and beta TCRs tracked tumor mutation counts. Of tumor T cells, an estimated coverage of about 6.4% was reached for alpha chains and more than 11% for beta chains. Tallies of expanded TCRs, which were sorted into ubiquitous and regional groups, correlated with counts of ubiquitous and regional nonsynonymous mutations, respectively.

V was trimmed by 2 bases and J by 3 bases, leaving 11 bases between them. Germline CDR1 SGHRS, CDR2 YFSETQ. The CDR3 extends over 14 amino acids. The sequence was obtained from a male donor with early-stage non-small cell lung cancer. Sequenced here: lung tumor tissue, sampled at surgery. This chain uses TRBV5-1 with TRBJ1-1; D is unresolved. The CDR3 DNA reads TGCGCCAGCAGCTTTCTGGGGTACGACACTGAAGCTTTCTTT. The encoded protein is CASSFLGYDTEAFF.